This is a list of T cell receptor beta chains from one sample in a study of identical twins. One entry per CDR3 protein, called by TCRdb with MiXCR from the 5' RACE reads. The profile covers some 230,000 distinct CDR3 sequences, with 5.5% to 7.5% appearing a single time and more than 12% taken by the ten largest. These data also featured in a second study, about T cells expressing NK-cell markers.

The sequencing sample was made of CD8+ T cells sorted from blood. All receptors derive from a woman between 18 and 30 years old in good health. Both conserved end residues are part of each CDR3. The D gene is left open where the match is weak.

CASSRRREEDTQYF TRBV11-2 TRBD2 TRBJ2-3
CAISPRNADTQYF TRBV5-5 . TRBJ2-3
CASSELSNEQFF TRBV10-1 . TRBJ2-1
CASSVVNTYNEQFF TRBV9 . TRBJ2-1
CASSQEVAGRFAYTF TRBV3-1 . TRBJ1-2
CASSGTGWYEKLFF TRBV9 . TRBJ1-4
CASSIEPNTGELFF TRBV27 . TRBJ2-2
CASSVDRTGGTEAFF TRBV9 TRBD1 TRBJ1-1
CSARGSASGEETQYF TRBV20-1 TRBD2 TRBJ2-5
CASSQVGDGYNEQFF TRBV4-3 . TRBJ2-1
CASSSGQGRQYF TRBV11-2 TRBD1 TRBJ2-7
CASSLAGVPQETQYF TRBV12-3/TRBV12-4 . TRBJ2-5
CAISDPTSGRDNEQFF TRBV10-3 TRBD2 TRBJ2-1
CASSLENGYYEQYF TRBV7-8 . TRBJ2-7
CASSHDRSSTYEQYF TRBV9 . TRBJ2-7
CASNRDGRWYF TRBV6-4 . TRBJ2-3
CASSLTPYLYEQYF TRBV7-2 . TRBJ2-7
CASSLASVSRRTGETQYF TRBV11-1 . TRBJ2-5
CASGIEDTQYF TRBV12-3/TRBV12-4 . TRBJ2-3
CASRETPGHGYTF TRBV6-1 . TRBJ1-2
CASSGRGDSYYGYTF TRBV9 . TRBJ1-2
CAWMGGTSTDTQYF TRBV30 . TRBJ2-3
CASSAQGNYGYTF TRBV11-2 TRBD1 TRBJ1-2
CSARGQRGPGDTQYF TRBV20-1 TRBD2 TRBJ2-3
CASSYHLGAGSNEQFF TRBV6-2/TRBV6-3 . TRBJ2-1
CASSPRTGGSDGYTF TRBV3-1 TRBD1 TRBJ1-2
CASSLALAGPTYEQYF TRBV7-9 TRBD2 TRBJ2-7
CASSPRSGERDTQYF TRBV5-1 TRBD2 TRBJ2-3
CASSLTGTGGPLHF TRBV7-3 TRBD1 TRBJ1-6
CASTFLGPNNEQFF TRBV27 . TRBJ2-1
CASSLQGAADTQYF TRBV7-3 TRBD1 TRBJ2-3
CASSPARTGGYEQFF TRBV3-1 TRBD1 TRBJ2-1